The 32 T cell receptor beta chains presented below share a single source sample, sequenced in a study of early T cells in non-severe SARS-CoV-2 infection. TCRdb passed the 5' RACE reads through MiXCR, listing each CDR3 protein once. This table has some 61,000 distinct CDR3 sequences, 9.3% appearing once. Input material: whole blood. These receptors came from an adult who was a healthcare worker with PCR-confirmed SARS-CoV-2 infection or an uninfected control (not recorded which).

This clonotype has only one observation. V gene TRBV6-5 combines with J gene TRBJ2-3; D ambiguous. From germline, CDR1 is MNHEY and CDR2 SVGAGI. This CDR3 is built from 15 residues. V lost 8 bases and J lost 3, with 18 bases in between. CDR3 sequence: CASGAVGERTDTQYF. DNA for the CDR3: TGTGCCAGCGGTGCAGTGGGCGAGAGGACAGATACGCAGTATTTT.

In its sample, this clonotype was seen many times. The genes are TRBV24-1 and TRBJ2-1; D ambiguous. Germline assignment: CDR1 KGHDR and CDR2 SFDVKD. The CDR3 extends over 13 amino acids. V was clipped by 2 bases and J by 4 bases, with 5 bases between them. The CDR3 spells CATSDSEYNEQFF. The DNA for the CDR3 is TGTGCCACCAGTGATTCGGAATACAATGAGCAGTTCTTC.

Remarks on this clonotype: Germline and junction disagree at one end, which may indicate a read error. The chain carries TRBV11-2 and TRBJ2-5; D perhaps matches TRBD1 (5 bases). There are 12 residues in the CDR3. Per germline, CDR1 SGHAT and CDR2 FQNNGV. The CDR3 DNA reads TGTGCCAGCAGGGATAGGGGCATAATCACCGTCTTC. It codes for CASRDRGIITVF.

This chain uses TRBV10-3 with TRBJ2-5, with 7 bases identical to TRBD1. In germline, CDR1 is ENHRY, CDR2 SYGVKD. The CDR3 has 14 residues. The V and J ends lost 11 bases and 2 bases, in that order; junction bases with no gene match: 11. CDR3 amino acids: CAASPGQSQETQYF. As DNA, the CDR3 is TGTGCCGCTAGCCCGGGACAGTCACAAGAGACCCAGTACTTC.

This clonotype turned up a few times. The chain uses TRBV7-9 and TRBJ1-1; 8 bases are a match to TRBD1. Germline V gene lookup returns CDR1 SEHNR and CDR2 FQNEAQ (reference sequence). The CDR3 totals 13 residues. After removal of 5 bases from V and 4 bases from J, the junction contained 3 bases not matched to a gene. The DNA for the CDR3 is TGTGCCAGCAGCACCACAGGGGGCACTGAAGCTTTCTTT. Residues: CASSTTGGTEAFF.

The rearrangement joins TRBV6-2 or TRBV6-3 to TRBJ2-4, with D hard to call. This CDR3 spans 13 amino acids. Trimming left V 5 bases short and J 4 bases short, with 9 bases between. Germline assignment: CDR1 MNHEY and CDR2 SVGEGT. The CDR3, as DNA: TGTGCCAGCAGTGTACAACCAAAAAACATTCAGTACTTC. Translated, it gives CASSVQPKNIQYF.

This clonotype showed up many times. The V and J genes are TRBV13 and TRBJ2-7; 13 bases are a match to TRBD2. The J segment lost 3 bases and the V segment lost 7 bases, leaving 3 bases of the junction unmatched. The CDR3 runs to 14 residues. Germline assignment: CDR1 PRHDT and CDR2 FYEKMQ (reference sequence). The CDR3 DNA sequence: TGTGCCAGCACTCGGACTAGCGGGGGCTACGAGCAGTACTTC. This sequence encodes CASTRTSGGYEQYF.

The chain is built from TRBV6-6 and TRBJ1-2, with 7 nucleotides matching TRBD1. There are 15 residues in the CDR3. J lost 4 bases, V lost 2 bases, and 7 bases had no gene match. CDR1 MNHNY and CDR2 SVGAGI come from the germline V gene (reference sequence). The DNA for the CDR3 is TGTGCCAGCAGTTACCCCGTAGGGACAGCCTATGGCTACACCTTC. Translation: CASSYPVGTAYGYTF.

Many counts were recorded for this clonotype. This rearrangement joins TRBV5-1 to TRBJ2-2, with TRBD1 matching over 7 bases. The germline gives CDR1 SGHRS, CDR2 YFSETQ. The V and J ends lost 2 bases and 1 base, in that order; junction bases with no gene match: 8. The CDR3 extends over 17 amino acids. The CDR3 coding sequence is TGCGCCAGCAGCTTACCCGGGACAGCCTTGAACACCGGGGAGCTGTTTTTT. Its protein product is CASSLPGTALNTGELFF. Filled out from reference TRBV5-1 and TRBJ2-2, the complete variable domain reads KAGVTQTPRYLIKTRGQQVTLSCSPISGHRSVSWYQQTPGQGLQFLFEYFSETQRNKGNFPGRFSGRQFSNSRSEMNVSTLELGDSALYLCASSLPGTALNTGELFFGEGSRLTVL.

There are many counts of this clonotype. The genes are TRBV20-1 and TRBJ2-7; 10 bases align to TRBD1. V was pared by 6 bases and J by 6 bases, with 14 bases of the junction left unmatched. From germline, CDR1 is DFQATT and CDR2 SNEGSKA (reference sequence). The CDR3 extends over 15 amino acids. This CDR3 reads CSALPGGTGEAEQYF. In DNA, the CDR3 is TGCAGTGCCCTACCCGGAGGGACAGGGGAGGCCGAGCAGTACTTC.

The J gene is TRBJ1-2, the V gene TRBV5-6, with a tentative D call TRBD1 (5 bases). There are 16 residues in the CDR3. Germline CDR1 and CDR2: SGHDT and YYEEEE. Deletions cut 0 bases from V and 0 bases from J, with 12 bases between. The CDR3: CASSLAGEGANYGYTF. The CDR3 region has the DNA TGTGCCAGCAGCTTGGCGGGGGAAGGAGCTAACTATGGCTACACCTTC.

This clonotype was recorded many times. The chain has TRBV5-1 and TRBJ1-1; no clear D gene. Between the trimmed V and J ends, which lost 1 base and 0 bases, there was a span of 10 bases. CDR3 size: 15 residues. Germline V gene sequence: CDR1 SGHRS, CDR2 YFSETQ. This CDR3 reads CASSLNGGLNTEAFF. Written as DNA, the CDR3 is TGCGCCAGCAGCTTGAACGGCGGATTGAACACTGAAGCTTTCTTT. Full variable domain (outside the CDR3, taken from reference TRBV5-1 and TRBJ1-1): KAGVTQTPRYLIKTRGQQVTLSCSPISGHRSVSWYQQTPGQGLQFLFEYFSETQRNKGNFPGRFSGRQFSNSRSEMNVSTLELGDSALYLCASSLNGGLNTEAFFGQGTRLTVV.

The chain is built from TRBV11-2 and TRBJ1-1; no clear D gene. Germline CDR1 reads SGHAT; CDR2 reads FQNNGV. Deletions cut 1 base from V and 6 bases from J, with 12 bases between. The CDR3 is 14 amino acids. This CDR3 reads CASSLASSVPEAFF. In DNA, the CDR3 is TGTGCCAGCAGCTTAGCCTCCTCCGTCCCTGAAGCTTTCTTT.

Ten or more counts support this clonotype. V usage is TRBV20-1 and J usage is TRBJ1-1; D is unresolved. There are 14 residues in the CDR3. Germline assignment: CDR1 DFQATT and CDR2 SNEGSKA (reference sequence). Trimming left V 0 bases short and J 3 bases short, with 11 bases between. In DNA form, the CDR3 reads TGCAGTGCTAGAGAAGGAGGGAGCGACACTGAAGCTTTCTTT. Encoded protein: CSAREGGSDTEAFF.

V gene TRBV30 combines with J gene TRBJ1-1, with 7 bases fitting TRBD1. CDR3 length: 13 amino acids. The V segment lost 4 bases and the J segment 1 base; nucleotides outside the gene matches: 3. CDR1 and CDR2 from the germline V gene are GTSNPN and SVGIG (reference sequence). This chain's CDR3 is CAWTRDRNTEAFF. CDR3 coding DNA: TGTGCCTGGACTAGGGACAGGAACACTGAAGCTTTCTTT.

This clonotype was detected only a few times. This chain connects TRBV6-6 to TRBJ2-2, with 9 positions matching TRBD2. The junction had 4 bases not matched to a gene; V was cut back by 1 base and J by 4 bases. The CDR3 loop spans 16 amino acids. From germline, CDR1 is MNHNY and CDR2 SVGAGI (reference sequence). This chain's CDR3 is CASSYFQAGGTGELFF. For the CDR3, the DNA is TGTGCCAGCAGTTACTTCCAAGCGGGGGGCACCGGGGAGCTGTTTTTT.

This clonotype was recorded at least ten times. The genes are TRBV12-3 or TRBV12-4 and TRBJ2-1, with D possibly being TRBD2 (7 bases). This CDR3 region has 13 residues. Deletions cut 9 bases from V and 6 bases from J, with 15 bases between. The CDR3 DNA reads as TGTGCCAGTCGAGGGGGGGCCTCCAATGAGCAGTTCTTC. It encodes CASRGGASNEQFF.

The table lists this clonotype with a few counts. V is TRBV27 and J is TRBJ1-4; 7 bases line up with TRBD1. V was clipped by 6 bases and J by 4 bases; unmatched bases: 5. The CDR3 totals 14 residues. Germline V gene sequence: CDR1 MNHEY, CDR2 SMNVEV (reference sequence). The CDR3 is CASRKQGINEKLFF. The CDR3 bases are TGTGCCAGCAGGAAACAGGGGATTAATGAAAAACTGTTTTTT.

The gene calls are TRBV7-3 and TRBJ1-1, with D perhaps matching TRBD1 (5 bases). Germline V CDR1 and CDR2: SGHTA, FQGTGA. Trimming shortened V by 5 bases and J by 5 bases, and 18 bases separated the two germline ends. CDR3 size: 15 residues. CDR3 coding DNA: TGTGCCAGCAGCCCCGCGGGGAGGGGTTATACTGAAGCTTTCTTT. Translated, it gives CASSPAGRGYTEAFF.

This clonotype has a handful of counts. The chain uses TRBV20-1 and TRBJ1-1; tentatively, D is TRBD1 (5 bases). The CDR3 is 14 amino acids. The ends were cut back, 0 bases at V and 5 bases at J, with 13 bases in the middle. The V gene's germline CDR1 is DFQATT and CDR2 SNEGSKA (reference sequence). This CDR3 reads CSARDGTSRTEAFF. DNA of the CDR3: TGCAGTGCTAGAGACGGGACGTCGAGGACTGAAGCTTTCTTT.

Many counts were recorded for this clonotype. The J gene is TRBJ2-1, the V gene TRBV9; no clear D. V gave up 4 bases and J gave up 2 bases, with 13 bases separating them. This CDR3 is 15 amino acids long. Germline V gives CDR1 SGDLS, CDR2 YYNGEE. The CDR3 is CASSPFGPAYNEQFF. Here the CDR3 DNA reads TGTGCCAGCAGCCCCTTCGGTCCTGCCTACAATGAGCAGTTCTTC.

The rearrangement joins TRBV18 to TRBJ1-1; possible D gene TRBD1, 5 bases. Trimming cost V 7 bases and J 6 bases, with 18 bases left between them. This CDR3 is 14 amino acids long. Germline CDR1 reads KGHSH; CDR2 reads LQKENI. Written as DNA, the CDR3 is TGTGCCAGCTTTAAATCGGGGGTACTCCCTGAAGCTTTCTTT. It translates to CASFKSGVLPEAFF.

V and J are TRBV10-3 and TRBJ1-1; tentative D call: TRBD1 (5 bases). The CDR3 covers 15 residues. V lost 0 bases to trimming and J lost 1 base, with 9 bases between them. Germline V gene lookup returns CDR1 ENHRY and CDR2 SYGVKD. The CDR3 is CAISESAGRNTEAFF. CDR3 nucleotides: TGTGCCATCAGTGAGTCCGCAGGGCGGAACACTGAAGCTTTCTTT.

This clonotype was picked up many times. V is TRBV18 and J is TRBJ1-5; the D gene is possibly TRBD1 (6 bases). Germline V lookup: CDR1 KGHSH, CDR2 LQKENI. The V and J ends lost 8 bases and 7 bases respectively, with 15 bases between them. The CDR3 spans 13 residues. The CDR3 is CASQGGFRQPQHF. Here the CDR3 DNA reads TGTGCCAGCCAAGGGGGTTTTCGGCAGCCCCAGCATTTT. Using reference TRBV18 and TRBJ1-5 for the parts outside the CDR3, the full variable domain is NAGVMQNPRHLVRRRGQEARLRCSPMKGHSHVYWYRQLPEEGLKFMVYLQKENIIDESGMPKERFSAEFPKEGPSILRIQQVVRGDSAAYFCASQGGFRQPQHFGDGTRLSIL.

The chain couples TRBV12-3 or TRBV12-4 to TRBJ2-1; TRBD2 might be the D (6 bases). This CDR3 contains 14 residues. The V and J ends lost 2 bases and 12 bases respectively, with 17 bases between them. The CDR3 sequence: CASSLSPAGGVQFF. The CDR3 nucleotides are TGTGCCAGCAGTTTATCGCCCGCCGGAGGGGTGCAGTTCTTC.

Many counts were recorded for this clonotype. The V gene is TRBV6-5, the J gene TRBJ2-1, with D unclear. The ends were cut back, 5 bases at V and 2 bases at J, with 10 bases in the middle. CDR3 length: 14 residues. Germline V gene lookup returns CDR1 MNHEY and CDR2 SVGAGI. CDR3 nucleotides: TGTGCCAGCAGTAACCCCAATACCTACAATGAGCAGTTCTTC. Translating it yields CASSNPNTYNEQFF.

This clonotype was detected ten times or more. The chain combines TRBV3-1 with TRBJ1-1; 7 bases line up with TRBD1. The CDR3 covers 12 residues. Germline V CDR1 and CDR2: LGHDT, YNNKEL (reference sequence). After removal of 6 bases from V and 11 bases from J, the junction contained 9 bases not matched to a gene. The DNA for the CDR3 is TGTGCCAGCAGTTCCTGGACAGGCGGGGCTTTCTTT. It encodes CASSSWTGGAFF.

This clonotype was counted only a few times. This chain joins TRBV7-3 and TRBJ2-5, with D maybe TRBD2 (5 bases). Per germline, CDR1 SGHTA and CDR2 FQGTGA. The CDR3 extends over 14 amino acids. V gave up 5 bases and J gave up 0 bases, with 10 bases separating them. Here the CDR3 DNA reads TGTGCCAGCAGCCTCTCGAGGGACCAAGAGACCCAGTACTTC. Translated: CASSLSRDQETQYF.

The chain joins TRBV12-3 or TRBV12-4 to TRBJ2-5, with D hard to call. This CDR3 spans 13 amino acids. V was pared by 7 bases and J by 6 bases, with 15 bases between. CDR3 in DNA: TGTGCCAGCAAGGAAGTTCCGGGTCAGACCCAGTACTTC. This encodes CASKEVPGQTQYF.

This clonotype came up a few times. The rearrangement uses TRBV9 and TRBJ2-1; 10 bases match TRBD2. The CDR3 totals 16 residues. V lost 3 bases and J lost 5; bases outside the gene matches: 8. CDR1 and CDR2 (germline): SGDLS, YYNGEE. The CDR3 protein is CASSASSGGPNNEQFF. The CDR3 nucleotides read TGTGCCAGCAGCGCGTCTAGCGGGGGACCCAACAATGAGCAGTTCTTC.

This clonotype has a handful of counts. The chain links TRBV20-1 to TRBJ1-1, with D unclear. CDR3 length equals 13 residues. Germline-derived CDR1 and CDR2 are DFQATT and SNEGSKA (reference sequence). The V end was cut by 6 bases, the J end by 3 bases, with 14 bases between. For the CDR3, the DNA is TGCAGTGCCCTCCACTTAAGCGACACTGAAGCTTTCTTT. Protein: CSALHLSDTEAFF.

This clonotype was found a few times. The J gene is TRBJ1-3, the V gene TRBV3-1; D gene ambiguous. Per germline, CDR1 LGHDT and CDR2 YNNKEL (reference sequence). This CDR3 has 17 residues. V lost 5 bases, J lost 0 bases, and 17 bases lay in between. The CDR3 protein is CASSALTGRSSGNTIYF. The CDR3 region has the DNA TGTGCCAGCAGCGCCCTGACCGGCCGAAGCTCTGGAAACACCATATATTTT.